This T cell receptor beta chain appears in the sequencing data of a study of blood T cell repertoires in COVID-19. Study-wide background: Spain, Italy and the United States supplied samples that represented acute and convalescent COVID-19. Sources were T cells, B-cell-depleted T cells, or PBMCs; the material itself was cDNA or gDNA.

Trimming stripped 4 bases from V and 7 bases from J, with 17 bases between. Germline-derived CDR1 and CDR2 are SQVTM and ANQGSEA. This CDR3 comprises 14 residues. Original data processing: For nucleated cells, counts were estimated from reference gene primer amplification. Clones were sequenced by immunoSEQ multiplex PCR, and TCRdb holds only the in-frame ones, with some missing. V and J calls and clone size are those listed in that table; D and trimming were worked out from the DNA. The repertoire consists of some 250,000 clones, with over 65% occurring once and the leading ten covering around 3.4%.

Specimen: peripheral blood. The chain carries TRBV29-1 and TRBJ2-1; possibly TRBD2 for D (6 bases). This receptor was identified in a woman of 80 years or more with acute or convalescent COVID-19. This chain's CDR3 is CSVVTSQRVNEQFF. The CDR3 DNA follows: TGCAGCGTTGTGACTAGTCAGCGGGTAAATGAGCAGTTCTTC.